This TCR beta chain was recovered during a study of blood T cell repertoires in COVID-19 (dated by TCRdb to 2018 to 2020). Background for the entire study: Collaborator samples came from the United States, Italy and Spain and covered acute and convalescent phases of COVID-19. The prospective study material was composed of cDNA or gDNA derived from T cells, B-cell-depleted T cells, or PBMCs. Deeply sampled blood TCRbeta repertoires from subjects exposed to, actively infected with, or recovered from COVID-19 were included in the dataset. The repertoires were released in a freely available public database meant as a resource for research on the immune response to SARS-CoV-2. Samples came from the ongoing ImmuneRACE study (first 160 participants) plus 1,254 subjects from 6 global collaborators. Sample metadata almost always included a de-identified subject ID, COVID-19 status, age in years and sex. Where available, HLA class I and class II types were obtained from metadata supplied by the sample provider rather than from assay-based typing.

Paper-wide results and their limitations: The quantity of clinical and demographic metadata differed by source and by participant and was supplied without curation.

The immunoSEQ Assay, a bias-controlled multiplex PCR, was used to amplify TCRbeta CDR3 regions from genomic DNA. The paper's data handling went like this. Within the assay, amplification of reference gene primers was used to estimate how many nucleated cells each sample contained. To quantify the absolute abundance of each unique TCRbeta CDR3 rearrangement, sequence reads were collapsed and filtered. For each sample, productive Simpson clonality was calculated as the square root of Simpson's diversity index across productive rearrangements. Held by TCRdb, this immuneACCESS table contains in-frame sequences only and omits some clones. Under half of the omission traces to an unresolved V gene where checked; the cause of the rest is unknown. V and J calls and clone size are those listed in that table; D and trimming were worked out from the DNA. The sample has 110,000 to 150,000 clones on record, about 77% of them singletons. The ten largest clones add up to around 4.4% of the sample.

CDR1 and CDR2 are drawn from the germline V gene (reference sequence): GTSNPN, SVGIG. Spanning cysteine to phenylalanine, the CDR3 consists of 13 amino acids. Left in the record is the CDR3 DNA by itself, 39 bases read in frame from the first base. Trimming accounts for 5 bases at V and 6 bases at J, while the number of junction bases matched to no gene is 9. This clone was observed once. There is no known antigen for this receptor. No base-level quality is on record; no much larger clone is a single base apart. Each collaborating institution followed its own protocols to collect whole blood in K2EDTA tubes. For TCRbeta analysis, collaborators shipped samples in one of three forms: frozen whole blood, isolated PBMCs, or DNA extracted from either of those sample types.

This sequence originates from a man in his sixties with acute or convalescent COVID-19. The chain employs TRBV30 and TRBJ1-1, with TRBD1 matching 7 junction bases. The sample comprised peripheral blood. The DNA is TGTGCCTGGGGACGACAGGGTAGTCCTGAAGCTTTCTTT. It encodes CAWGRQGSPEAFF.